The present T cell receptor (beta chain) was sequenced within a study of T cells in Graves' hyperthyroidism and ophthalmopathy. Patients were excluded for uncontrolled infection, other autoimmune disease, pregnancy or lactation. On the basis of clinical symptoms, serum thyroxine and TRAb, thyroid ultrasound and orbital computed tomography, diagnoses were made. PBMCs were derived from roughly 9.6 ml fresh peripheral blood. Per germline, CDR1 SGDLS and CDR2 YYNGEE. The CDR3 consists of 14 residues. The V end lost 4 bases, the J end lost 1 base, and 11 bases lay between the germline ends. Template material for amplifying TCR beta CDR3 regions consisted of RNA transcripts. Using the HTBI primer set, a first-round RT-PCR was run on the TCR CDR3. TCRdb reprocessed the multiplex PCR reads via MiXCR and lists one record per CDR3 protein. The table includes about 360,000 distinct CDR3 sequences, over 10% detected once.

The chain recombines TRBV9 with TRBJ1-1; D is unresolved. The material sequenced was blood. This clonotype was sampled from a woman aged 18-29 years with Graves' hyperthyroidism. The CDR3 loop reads CASSSTPGNTEAFF. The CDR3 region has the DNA TGTGCCAGCAGCTCCACACCGGGGAACACTGAAGCTTTCTTT. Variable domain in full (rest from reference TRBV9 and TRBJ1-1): DSGVTQTPKHLITATGQRVTLRCSPRSGDLSVYWYQQSLDQGLQFLIQYYNGEERAKGNILERFSAQQFPDLHSELNLSSLELGDSALYFCASSSTPGNTEAFFGQGTRLTVV.